In its sample, the clone carrying this T cell receptor beta chain was seen many times. What it recognizes is unknown. Using RNA transcripts as the source, TCR beta CDR3 regions were amplified. An initial round of RT-PCR targeting the TCR CDR3 relied on the HTBI primer set. TCRdb re-derived calls from the multiplex PCR reads in MiXCR, one entry per CDR3 protein. The table has 500,000 to 650,000 distinct CDR3 sequences, 14% seen once. The CDR3 runs 13 residues. V lost 5 bases, J lost 4 bases, and 4 bases stayed unmatched. The entry originates in a study of T cells in Graves' hyperthyroidism and ophthalmopathy. The study, taken as a whole, reports: Ophthalmopathy and stable hyperthyroidism were separated by a 13 V-J model.

Specimen: blood. The TCR originated in a woman aged 40 to 50 with Graves' hyperthyroidism. The chain links TRBV12-3 or TRBV12-4 to TRBJ1-2; TRBD1 agrees at 7 bases. CDR3 sequence reads: CASSRDSAYGYTF. The DNA for the CDR3 is TGTGCCAGCAGTCGGGACAGTGCCTATGGCTACACCTTC.